This note documents a single T cell receptor (beta chain) sequence. What it binds is unknown. The PCR had 60 Vbeta and 13 Jbeta primers. Sequenced by immunoSEQ multiplex PCR; TCRdb stores in-frame clones only, minus some. The data show 100,000 to 150,000 clones, 77% seen once. The data derive from a study of cytomegalovirus exposure and HLA in healthy donors. Study-wide context: A preliminary data release comprised roughly 80 million unique TCRs obtained from HLA-typed donors. Overall study findings and caveats: Some V segments could not be told apart, so they were left out, TRBV6-2 and TRBV6-3 among them. Confirmation in vitro established that a few CMV-associated chains were specific for CMV antigens.

Germline V gene sequence: CDR1 MDHEN, CDR2 SYDVKM. Trimming left V 6 bases short and J 8 bases short, with 17 bases between. The length of the CDR3 is 14 residues. The origin of this receptor is a woman between 40 and 50 years old in good health and CMV-seropositive. The sample was PBMCs. V usage is TRBV28 and J usage is TRBJ2-1, with D hard to call. In DNA, the CDR3 is TGTGCCAGCAGATTCGCTAATGAACTTTATGAGCAGTTCTTC. Its protein is CASRFANELYEQFF.